The 15 T cell receptor beta chains below all came from one sample that was sequenced in a study of blood T cells in healthy people across ages. Next came a second PCR, run for roughly 6 to 11 cycles, which used a sample-barcoded 5' primer along with a J-beta primer mix. TCRdb re-analysed the 5' RACE reads in MiXCR, keeping a single row per CDR3 protein. The sample shows about 800,000 distinct CDR3 sequences, more than 45% of them seen only once. The source material was blood. Source of these receptors: a man aged 25-45 years in good health.

V gene TRBV6-6 combines with J gene TRBJ2-1; D is perhaps TRBD2 (5 bases). This CDR3 contains 12 residues. Germline V gives CDR1 MNHNY, CDR2 SVGAGI (reference sequence). Between the trimmed V and J ends, which lost 2 bases and 7 bases, there was a span of 6 bases. CDR3 in DNA: TGTGCCAGCAGTTACGAGGGAAATGAGCAGTTCTTC. It encodes CASSYEGNEQFF.

The CDR3 DNA reads as TGCAGTGCGGAAGACGTCTGGGGGTCTGTGGGAGATACGCAGTATTTT. This codes for CSAEDVWGSVGDTQYF. The chain uses TRBV20-1 and TRBJ2-3; the D call may be TRBD1 or TRBD2 (5 bases each). The CDR3 spans 16 residues. Germline V gene lookup returns CDR1 DFQATT and CDR2 SNEGSKA (reference sequence). V was pared by 6 bases and J by 5 bases, with 24 bases between.

This clonotype occurred a few times. The chain couples TRBV2 to TRBJ2-7, with unresolved D. Trimming took off 7 bases at V and 4 bases at J, with 11 bases between the two ends. CDR1 and CDR2 (germline): SNHLY, FYNNEI. The CDR3 is 12 amino acids. The CDR3 DNA sequence: TGTGCCAGCATAGAGTCATCGTACGAGCAGTACTTC. Its protein is CASIESSYEQYF.

The chain combines TRBV6-2 or TRBV6-3 with TRBJ2-5, with D tentatively TRBD2 (5 bases). TRBJ2-7 explains the end of the DNA better; the J call may be wrong. The germline V gene has CDR1 MNHEY and CDR2 SVGEGT. CDR3 length: 15 residues. CDR3: CASSPQRQARHEQYF. CDR3 nucleotide sequence: TGTGCCAGCAGCCCCCAGCGGCAGGCCCGCCACGAGCAGTACTTC.

This clonotype was picked up a small number of times. The V and J genes are TRBV29-1 and TRBJ2-1, with 11 bases that match TRBD2. The CDR3 runs 15 residues. Germline assignment: CDR1 SQVTM and CDR2 ANQGSEA. V shed 6 bases, J shed 6 bases, and the junction held 10 bases outside the gene matches. DNA of the CDR3: TGCAGCGTGGAATCCGGGACTAGCGGCGTCAATGAGCAGTTCTTC. Protein product: CSVESGTSGVNEQFF.

The chain uses TRBV6-2 or TRBV6-3 and TRBJ1-1; D is unclear. V was pared by 1 base and J by 0 bases, with 21 bases between. Germline lookup yields CDR1 MNHEY and CDR2 SVGEGT. This CDR3 has 19 amino acids. CDR3 bases: TGTGCCAGCAGTTACTTGATGACCCACGACGGCGGCGTGAACACTGAAGCTTTCTTT. Translated: CASSYLMTHDGGVNTEAFF.

The chain uses TRBV3-1 and TRBJ2-5; D assignment may be TRBD1 or TRBD2 (5 bases each). The germline V gene has CDR1 LGHDT and CDR2 YNNKEL (reference sequence). Between the trimmed V and J ends, which lost 4 bases and 3 bases, there was a span of 12 bases. This CDR3 has 14 residues. CDR3 residues: CASSLGTLEETQYF. The CDR3 DNA reads as TGTGCCAGCAGCCTTGGGACGTTGGAAGAGACCCAGTACTTC.

The chain recombines TRBV27 with TRBJ1-6; D is ambiguous. This CDR3 is 13 amino acids long. Germline-derived CDR1 and CDR2 are MNHEY and SMNVEV (reference sequence). Trimming removed 5 bases from V and 3 bases from J, with 5 bases in between. The CDR3 region is CASSQVYNSPLHF. The CDR3 DNA sequence: TGTGCCAGCAGTCAAGTCTATAATTCACCCCTCCACTTT.

This rearrangement joins TRBV20-1 to TRBJ1-2; D ambiguous. The CDR3 is made up of 14 amino acids. V lost 6 bases, J lost 3 bases, and 17 bases lay in between. The germline gives CDR1 DFQATT, CDR2 SNEGSKA (reference sequence). Written as DNA, the CDR3 is TGCAGTGCCTACAATGCGCCGGCCCACTATGGCTACACCTTC. The encoded protein is CSAYNAPAHYGYTF.

This clonotype was seen only once. V is TRBV14 and J is TRBJ1-1; unclear D gene. V was shortened by 1 base and J by 0 bases, with 6 bases between the two germline ends. Germline V gene data show CDR1 as SGHDN and CDR2 as FVKESK. CDR3 size: 14 residues. CDR3 amino acids: CASSQGNLNTEAFF. CDR3 sequence (DNA): TGTGCCAGCAGCCAAGGGAACCTGAACACTGAAGCTTTCTTT.

V usage is TRBV11-2 and J usage is TRBJ2-1; D not certain. Germline CDR1 SGHAT, CDR2 FQNNGV. V dropped 4 bases and J dropped 8 bases, with 9 bases sitting between them. The CDR3 spans 12 residues. The CDR3 loop is CASSSRRDEQFF. The DNA of the CDR3 is TGTGCCAGCAGCTCTCGTCGCGATGAGCAGTTCTTC.

The V gene is TRBV2, the J gene TRBJ2-1, with 16 bases lining up with TRBD2. Germline values: CDR1 SNHLY, CDR2 FYNNEI. This CDR3 has 16 amino acids. V dropped 5 bases and J dropped 9; count of bases not matched to a gene: 7. The DNA of the CDR3 is TGTGCCAGCAGTACCGGGACTAGCGGGGGGGCGTCTGAGCAGTTCTTC. Its protein product is CASSTGTSGGASEQFF.

DNA of the CDR3: TGCAGCGTTGATAAGAGGACAGTCAATAGTCAGCCCCAGCATTTT. Protein: CSVDKRTVNSQPQHF. This chain connects TRBV29-1 to TRBJ1-5, with D tentatively TRBD1 (6 bases). V shed 3 bases and J shed 6 bases, with 18 bases lying between them. The germline CDR1 and CDR2 sequences are SQVTM and ANQGSEA. This CDR3 is 15 amino acids long.

This chain connects TRBV3-1 to TRBJ2-5, with D possibly matching TRBD2 (5 bases). Deletions cut 3 bases from V and 2 bases from J, with 28 bases between. CDR3 length: 20 residues. From germline, CDR1 is LGHDT and CDR2 YNNKEL (reference sequence). CDR3 in amino acids: CASSQGEWRRIGPIQETQYF. CDR3 nucleotide sequence: TGTGCCAGCAGCCAGGGAGAATGGCGGAGGATCGGCCCAATTCAAGAGACCCAGTACTTC.

The chain carries TRBV4-3 and TRBJ2-4; 14 bases match TRBD2. Germline-derived CDR1 and CDR2 are LGHNA and YSLEER. The CDR3 length is 19 residues. V dropped 0 bases and J dropped 5; count of bases not matched to a gene: 9. The CDR3 reads CASSQDFGTSGSGENIQYF. The DNA for the CDR3 is TGCGCCAGCAGCCAAGATTTCGGGACTAGCGGGAGTGGCGAAAACATTCAGTACTTC.